A selection of T cell receptor beta chains follows, all from one sample in a study of cytomegalovirus exposure and HLA in healthy donors. Libraries were prepared by immunoSEQ multiplex PCR; TCRdb keeps only in-frame clonotypes and omits some of them. The sample consists of 200,000 to 250,000 clones, roughly 84% of them appearing once. Specimen: PBMCs. These receptors were taken from a man aged 18 to 30 in good health and CMV-seropositive. CDR3s include the opening cysteine and the closing phenylalanine or tryptophan. The D gene is left open where the match is weak. Expanded clones are given a class, and other clones once, few, many or no size at all.

-	TRBV4-2	-	14	TRBJ2-7	CASSRPDRTYEQYF	TGTGCCAGCAGCCGGCCCGACAGAACTTACGAGCAGTACTTC
-	TRBV27	-	13	TRBJ1-5	CASSLTGNQPQHF	TGTGCCAGCAGTTTAACGGGGAATCAGCCCCAGCATTTT
-	TRBV7-9	few	17	TRBJ1-5	CASSFIGASTVPQPQHF	TGTGCCAGCAGCTTTATCGGGGCTTCGACGGTTCCCCAGCCCCAGCATTTT
-	TRBV28	few	12	TRBJ1-2	CASSLKGYGYTF	TGTGCCAGCAGTTTAAAGGGCTATGGCTACACCTTC
TRBD2	TRBV5-6	few	16	TRBJ2-1	CASSLAAGGSYNEQFF	TGTGCCAGCAGCTTGGCTGCGGGAGGTTCCTACAATGAGCAGTTCTTC
-	TRBV6-5	-	12	TRBJ2-3	CASSHNTDTQYF	TGTGCCAGCAGTCACAACACAGATACGCAGTATTTT
TRBD1	TRBV2	-	19	TRBJ1-5	CASSTLHRDRASTNQPQHF	TGTGCCAGCAGCACCTTACACCGGGACAGGGCGTCGACCAATCAGCCCCAGCATTTT
TRBD1	TRBV14	-	15	TRBJ2-1	CASSPVGTGAGEQFF	TGTGCCAGCAGCCCCGTCGGGACAGGGGCAGGTGAGCAGTTCTTC
-	TRBV6-5	-	13	TRBJ1-2	CATSDGRGYGYTF	TGTGCCACCAGCGACGGCAGGGGCTATGGCTACACCTTC
-	TRBV30	-	13	TRBJ2-7	CAWSATGEGWQYF	TGTGCCTGGAGTGCAACTGGTGAGGGGTGGCAGTACTTC
-	TRBV2	-	14	TRBJ1-4	CASRQGATNEKLFF	TGTGCCAGCAGGCAGGGAGCAACTAATGAAAAACTGTTTTTT
-	TRBV20-1	-	11	TRBJ2-7	CSATTGYEQYF	TGCAGTGCTACGACAGGATACGAGCAGTACTTC
-	TRBV6-1	-	15	TRBJ1-5	CASSERSSGNQPQHF	TGTGCCAGCAGTGAACGGTCATCCGGCAATCAGCCCCAGCATTTT
-	TRBV11-2	-	15	TRBJ1-2	CASSIDRSPDYGYTF	TGTGCCAGCAGCATTGACAGGAGCCCTGACTATGGCTACACCTTC
-	TRBV6-5	once	12	TRBJ2-2	CASRTNTGELFF	TGTGCCAGCAGAACTAACACCGGGGAGCTGTTTTTT
-	TRBV18	-	11	TRBJ1-1	CASSPDTEAFF	TGTGCCAGCTCACCCGACACGGAGGCTTTCTTT
TRBD1	TRBV27	-	14	TRBJ2-5	CASSKDRGQETQYF	TGTGCCAGCAGTAAGGACAGGGGGCAGGAGACCCAGTACTTC
TRBD1	TRBV5-1	-	18	TRBJ1-4	CASSLGDSPHAGDEKLFF	TGCGCCAGCAGCTTGGGGGACAGCCCTCATGCAGGGGATGAAAAACTGTTTTTT
TRBD1	TRBV10-2	-	13	TRBJ1-1	CATAGQENTEAFF	TGCGCCACCGCGGGACAGGAAAACACTGAAGCTTTCTTT
-	TRBV6-5	-	12	TRBJ1-2	CASSYSRGGYTF	TGTGCCAGCAGTTACTCAAGGGGTGGCTACACCTTC
-	TRBV7-2	-	16	TRBJ1-4	CASSSSGWATNEKLFF	TGTGCCAGCAGCTCCTCAGGTTGGGCAACTAATGAAAAACTGTTTTTT
-	TRBV6-6	-	13	TRBJ1-5	CASGRLLNQPQHF	TGTGCCAGCGGTCGACTTTTGAATCAGCCCCAGCATTTT
-	TRBV6-5	-	14	TRBJ2-1	CASSPTGIIYEQFF	TGTGCCAGCAGCCCCACAGGGATAATATATGAGCAGTTCTTC
-	TRBV9	-	15	TRBJ1-4	CASSVDGTRGEKLFF	TGTGCCAGCAGCGTAGATGGGACGAGGGGTGAAAAACTGTTTTTT
TRBD1	TRBV28	-	13	TRBJ1-2	CASNGDSHYGYTF	TGTGCCAGCAATGGGGACAGCCATTATGGCTACACCTTC
-	TRBV4-2	once	12	TRBJ1-1	CASSQGAEWAFF	TGTGCCAGCAGCCAAGGGGCTGAATGGGCTTTCTTT
TRBD1	TRBV2	-	14	TRBJ1-4	CASRSDRVGEKLFF	TGTGCCAGCAGATCGGACAGGGTCGGTGAAAAACTGTTTTTT
TRBD2	TRBV11-3	-	19	TRBJ2-1	CASSPRGWQGLAGGNEQFF	TGTGCCAGCAGCCCAAGAGGGTGGCAGGGACTAGCGGGAGGCAATGAGCAGTTCTTC
TRBD1	TRBV5-1	-	15	TRBJ2-1	CASSYRTGTYNEQFF	TGCGCCAGCAGCTATAGGACAGGGACCTACAATGAGCAGTTCTTC
-	TRBV4-1	-	17	TRBJ2-1	CASSQVALGTPSGGQFF	TGCGCCAGCAGCCAAGTCGCTTTAGGGACACCCAGTGGTGGGCAGTTCTTC
-	TRBV6-6	-	14	TRBJ2-5	CASSYAVYQETQYF	TGTGCCAGCAGTTACGCGGTGTACCAAGAGACCCAGTACTTC
TRBD1	TRBV5-1	-	16	TRBJ2-7	CASSLATGTGEYEQYF	TGCGCCAGCAGCTTGGCAACCGGGACAGGGGAATACGAGCAGTACTTC
TRBD1	TRBV5-1	-	14	TRBJ1-4	CASSSGQVNEKLFF	TGCGCCAGCAGCTCGGGACAGGTGAATGAAAAACTGTTTTTT
-	TRBV5-1	-	16	TRBJ2-2	CASSLDAGSGSGELFF	TGCGCCAGCAGCTTGGACGCGGGTTCGGGGTCCGGGGAGCTGTTTTTT
-	TRBV7-2	once	16	TRBJ2-1	CASSPLGGATHNEQFF	TGTGCCAGCAGCCCCCTTGGCGGGGCCACGCACAATGAGCAGTTCTTC
-	TRBV28	-	16	TRBJ1-5	CASNQWGAGRDQPQHF	TGTGCCAGCAATCAATGGGGCGCGGGAAGAGATCAGCCCCAGCATTTT
TRBD2	TRBV6-5	-	15	TRBJ2-1	CASSLSGRAHNEQFF	TGTGCCAGCAGCCTTAGCGGGAGGGCACACAATGAGCAGTTCTTC
-	TRBV4-2	-	20	TRBJ2-1	CASSQRPGAGRPLSYNEQFF	TGTGCCAGCAGCCAAAGGCCTGGCGCGGGCAGACCGCTCTCCTACAATGAGCAGTTCTTC
TRBD2	TRBV30	-	18	TRBJ2-4	CAWSLTSGRGAAKNIQYF	TGTGCCTGGAGTCTGACTAGCGGGAGGGGCGCCGCCAAAAACATTCAGTACTTC
TRBD1	TRBV30	-	15	TRBJ2-2	CAWSGTRGYTGELFF	TGTGCCTGGAGTGGGACCAGGGGGTACACCGGGGAGCTGTTTTTT
-	TRBV18	few	12	TRBJ1-2	CASSLRVYGYTF	TGTGCCAGCTCACTTCGAGTCTATGGCTACACCTTC
-	TRBV5-1	-	17	TRBJ2-3	CASSLASWAASTDTQYF	TGCGCCAGCAGCTTGGCCAGTTGGGCTGCTAGCACAGATACGCAGTATTTT
-	TRBV5-1	-	16	TRBJ1-1	CASSWRPRPTNTEAFF	TGCGCCAGCAGCTGGAGACCGCGACCGACGAACACTGAAGCTTTCTTT
TRBD2	TRBV11-2	-	18	TRBJ2-2	CASQRGAYAQINTGELFF	TGTGCCAGCCAGCGGGGGGCGTACGCCCAGATTAACACCGGGGAGCTGTTTTTT
TRBD1	TRBV6-5	-	14	TRBJ1-1	CASSPQGANTEAFF	TGTGCCAGCAGTCCCCAGGGGGCAAACACTGAAGCTTTCTTT
TRBD1	TRBV28	-	14	TRBJ1-2	CASSGGQGVSGYTF	TGTGCCAGCAGTGGTGGACAGGGAGTCTCCGGCTACACCTTC
-	TRBV6-5	-	11	TRBJ2-7	CASSYRGEQYF	TGTGCCAGCAGTTACAGGGGGGAGCAGTACTTC
-	TRBV5-1	-	12	TRBJ1-1	CASSLDRLIAFF	TGCGCCAGCAGCTTGGACCGCCTTATCGCTTTCTTT
-	TRBV6-5	-	14	TRBJ1-2	CASRLGGGIGGYTF	TGTGCCAGCAGGCTGGGGGGGGGCATAGGCGGCTACACCTTC
TRBD2	TRBV7-2	-	16	TRBJ2-1	CASSSGLAGHLNEQFF	TGTGCCAGCAGTTCGGGACTAGCGGGACACCTGAATGAGCAGTTCTTC
-	TRBV28	-	16	TRBJ2-7	CASSTPVLTPAYEQYF	TGTGCCAGCAGCACCCCCGTACTCACACCTGCCTACGAGCAGTACTTC
-	TRBV29-1	once	14	TRBJ2-3	CSVAFGASTDTQYF	TGTAGCGTTGCATTTGGAGCTAGCACAGATACGCAGTATTTT
-	TRBV5-1	-	16	TRBJ2-2	CASSKGGQMNTGELFF	TGCGCCAGCAGCAAAGGAGGACAGATGAACACCGGGGAGCTGTTTTTT